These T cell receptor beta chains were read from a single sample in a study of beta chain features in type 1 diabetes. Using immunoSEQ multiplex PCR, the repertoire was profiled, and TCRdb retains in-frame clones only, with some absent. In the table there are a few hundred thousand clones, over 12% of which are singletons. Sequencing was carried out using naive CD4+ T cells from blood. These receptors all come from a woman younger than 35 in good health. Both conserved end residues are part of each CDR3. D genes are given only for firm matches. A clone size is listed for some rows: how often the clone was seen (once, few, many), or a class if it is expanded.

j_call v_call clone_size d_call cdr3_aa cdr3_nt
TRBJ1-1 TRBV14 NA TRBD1 CASSPGTGRMNTEAFF TGTGCCAGCAGCCCAGGGACAGGAAGGATGAACACTGAAGCTTTCTTT
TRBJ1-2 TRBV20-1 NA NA CSARVRSGYTF TGCAGTGCGAGGGTCAGGAGTGGCTACACCTTC
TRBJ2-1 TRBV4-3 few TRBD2 CASSQDQSSGPPYNEQFF TGCGCCAGCAGCCAAGATCAATCTAGCGGGCCACCCTACAATGAGCAGTTCTTC
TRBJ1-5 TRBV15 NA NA CATSLRGNQPQHF TGTGCCACCAGCCTCCGAGGGAATCAGCCCCAGCATTTT
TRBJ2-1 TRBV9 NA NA CASSVDSLTNEQFF TGTGCCAGCAGCGTAGATAGCCTCACCAATGAGCAGTTCTTC
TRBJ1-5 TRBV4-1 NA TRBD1 CASSPGSRTGTGVNQPQHF TGCGCCAGCAGCCCAGGATCCAGAACCGGGACAGGGGTCAATCAGCCCCAGCATTTT
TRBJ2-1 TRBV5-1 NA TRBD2 CASSFSAGDSNEQFF TGCGCCAGCAGCTTTAGCGCGGGAGATTCAAATGAGCAGTTCTTC
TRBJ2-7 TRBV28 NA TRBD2 CASSLKLAGGGEQYF TGTGCCAGCAGTTTAAAGCTAGCGGGAGGGGGCGAGCAGTACTTC
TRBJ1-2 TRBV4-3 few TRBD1 CASSQEVFHRGRVNYGYTF TGCGCCAGCAGCCAAGAGGTTTTCCACAGGGGGCGCGTGAACTATGGCTACACCTTC
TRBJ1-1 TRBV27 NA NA CASSSQGGGAFF TGTGCCAGCAGTTCTCAGGGCGGCGGAGCTTTCTTT
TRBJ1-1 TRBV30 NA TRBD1 CAWNLLPGGDTEAFF TGTGCCTGGAACCTTCTTCCAGGGGGTGACACTGAAGCTTTCTTT
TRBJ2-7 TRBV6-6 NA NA CASNTQGTGVTYEQYF TGTGCCAGCAATACCCAAGGAACAGGAGTTACCTACGAGCAGTACTTC
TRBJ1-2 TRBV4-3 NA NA CASSGDPTGSYGYTF TGCGCCAGCAGCGGAGACCCCACAGGAAGTTATGGCTACACCTTC
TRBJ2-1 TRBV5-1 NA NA CASSIGGRYGNEQFF TGCGCCAGCAGCATTGGAGGGAGATATGGCAATGAGCAGTTCTTC
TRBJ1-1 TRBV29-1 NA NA CSVERVGEAFF TGCAGCGTTGAGCGGGTCGGTGAAGCTTTCTTT
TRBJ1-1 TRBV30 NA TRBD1 CACHRGGMNTEAFF TGTGCCTGCCACAGGGGCGGCATGAACACTGAAGCTTTCTTT
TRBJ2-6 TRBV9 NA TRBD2 CASSVGLAGNSGANVLTF TGTGCCAGCAGCGTTGGACTAGCGGGAAACTCTGGGGCCAACGTCCTGACTTTC
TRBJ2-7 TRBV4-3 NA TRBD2 CASSQTSGRSYEQYF TGCGCCAGCAGCCAGACTAGCGGGAGGTCCTACGAGCAGTACTTC
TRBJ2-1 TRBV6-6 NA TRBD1 CASRDRDNEQFF TGTGCCAGCCGGGACAGGGACAATGAGCAGTTCTTC
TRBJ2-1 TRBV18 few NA CASSPLFSRDNEQFF TGTGCCAGCTCACCACTGTTCTCCAGGGACAATGAGCAGTTCTTC
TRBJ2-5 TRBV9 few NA CASSSTPLALETQYF TGTGCCAGCAGTTCGACCCCTCTAGCCTTGGAGACCCAGTACTTC
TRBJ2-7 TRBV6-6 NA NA CASRQSYEQYF TGTGCCAGTAGACAGTCCTACGAGCAGTACTTC
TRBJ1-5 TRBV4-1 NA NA CASSQDPGQSNQPQHF TGCGCCAGCAGCCAAGACCCAGGACAGTCCAATCAGCCCCAGCATTTT
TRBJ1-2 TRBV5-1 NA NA CASSLVPGKDYGYTF TGCGCCAGCAGCTTGGTGCCGGGAAAAGACTATGGCTACACCTTC
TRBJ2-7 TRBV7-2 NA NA CASSLVAGTSYEQYF TGTGCCAGCAGCTTAGTTGCGGGGACCTCCTACGAGCAGTACTTC
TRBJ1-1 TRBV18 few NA CASSPLESRAFF TGTGCCAGCTCACCATTGGAGAGTCGAGCTTTCTTT
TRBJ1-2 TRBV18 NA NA CASSPPASDGYTF TGTGCCAGCTCACCACCGGCCAGCGATGGCTACACCTTC
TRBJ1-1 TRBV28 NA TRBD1 CASSSPLWTGGKGAFF TGTGCCAGCAGTTCGCCGCTGTGGACAGGGGGAAAGGGAGCTTTCTTT
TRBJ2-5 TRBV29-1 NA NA CSPGVLKYQETQYF TGCAGCCCGGGGGTCCTTAAGTACCAAGAGACCCAGTACTTC
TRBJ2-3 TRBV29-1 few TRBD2 CSAGLAVTDTQYF TGCAGCGCAGGACTAGCGGTCACAGATACGCAGTATTTT
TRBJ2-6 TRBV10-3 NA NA CAIKGGDGAGSGANVLTF TGTGCCATCAAAGGGGGAGATGGGGCAGGGTCTGGGGCCAACGTCCTGACTTTC
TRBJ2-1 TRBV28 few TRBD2 CASSPPLGLAGRNEQFF TGTGCCAGCAGTCCTCCTTTAGGACTAGCGGGACGCAATGAGCAGTTCTTC
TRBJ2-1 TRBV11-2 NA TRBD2 CASSSTSGPFSEQFF TGTGCCAGCAGCTCCACTAGCGGCCCATTTAGTGAGCAGTTCTTC
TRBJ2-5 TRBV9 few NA CASSGTAQGETQYF TGTGCCAGCAGCGGGACAGCTCAGGGGGAGACCCAGTACTTC
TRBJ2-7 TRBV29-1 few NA CSVGTVYEQYF TGCAGCGTTGGGACAGTCTACGAGCAGTACTTC
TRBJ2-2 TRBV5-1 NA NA CASSLIVAVTGELFF TGCGCCAGCAGCTTGATTGTGGCCGTCACCGGGGAGCTGTTTTTT
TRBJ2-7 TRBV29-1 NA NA CSVDTPSYEQYF TGCAGCGTTGACACCCCGTCCTACGAGCAGTACTTC
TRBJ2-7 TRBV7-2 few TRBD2 CASSPWTSGSYEQYF TGTGCCAGCAGCCCTTGGACTAGCGGGAGCTACGAGCAGTACTTC
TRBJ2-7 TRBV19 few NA CASSIRTAYEQYF TGTGCCAGTAGTATCCGGACAGCCTACGAGCAGTACTTC
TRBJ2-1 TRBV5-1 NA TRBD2 CASSGLAGGENEQFF TGCGCCAGCAGCGGACTAGCGGGAGGGGAGAATGAGCAGTTCTTC
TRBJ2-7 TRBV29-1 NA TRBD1 CSVRDRSSYEQYF TGCAGCGTTAGGGACAGAAGCTCCTACGAGCAGTACTTC
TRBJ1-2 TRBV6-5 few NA CASRDSAYGYTF TGTGCCAGCAGGGACAGCGCCTATGGCTACACCTTC
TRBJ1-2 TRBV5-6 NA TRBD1 CASSWGQGGPYGYTF TGTGCCAGCAGCTGGGGGCAGGGGGGTCCCTATGGCTACACCTTC
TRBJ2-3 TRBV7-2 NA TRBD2 CASSPGSGSLTDTQYF TGTGCCAGCAGCCCAGGAAGCGGGAGCCTAACAGATACGCAGTATTTT
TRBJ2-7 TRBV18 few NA CASSPRRTLPYEQYF TGTGCCAGCTCACCTAGGCGGACATTACCCTACGAGCAGTACTTC